These 13 T cell receptor beta chains came from one sample sequenced in a study of CD8 T cells in ankylosing spondylitis. General observations from the study: Among TCR beta sequences, a motif of several highly homologous variants appeared characteristic of ankylosing spondylitis blood.

A single record per CDR3 protein comes from TCRdb applying MiXCR to the 5' RACE reads. The table has roughly 700,000 distinct CDR3 sequences, roughly 19% seen once. For these TCRs, the target antigens are not known. Sequencing was carried out using blood, either unsorted or a sorted T cell fraction (not recorded which). The source is a male donor with ankylosing spondylitis.

The genes are TRBV20-1 and TRBJ2-1, with 9 positions matching TRBD1. This CDR3 region has 15 residues. CDR1 is DFQATT and CDR2 is SNEGSKA in the germline V gene (reference sequence). V was pared by 6 bases and J by 4 bases, with 10 bases of the junction left unmatched. The DNA of the CDR3 is TGCAGTGCCTCAAGCCCGGGACAGGGTTACAATGAGCAGTTCTTC. It yields the protein CSASSPGQGYNEQFF.

The gene calls are TRBV7-9 and TRBJ2-2; D ambiguous. V lost 1 base to trimming and J lost 2 bases, with 8 bases between them. This CDR3 is 15 amino acids long. Germline assignment: CDR1 SEHNR and CDR2 FQNEAQ (reference sequence). CDR3 sequence (DNA): TGTGCCAGCAGCTTAGATGGATTTAACACCGGGGAGCTGTTTTTT. It encodes CASSLDGFNTGELFF.

In its sample, this clonotype was seen a few times. This chain links TRBV5-1 with TRBJ2-3; D might be TRBD2 (5 bases). Between the trimmed V and J ends, which lost 3 bases and 0 bases, there was a span of 8 bases. Germline V lookup: CDR1 SGHRS, CDR2 YFSETQ. CDR3 length equals 14 residues. The CDR3 DNA reads TGCGCCAGCAGCTCGGAGGCGAGCACAGATACGCAGTATTTT. It codes for CASSSEASTDTQYF.

The chain joins TRBV28 to TRBJ1-5; 7 positions agree with TRBD1. Germline V gene sequence: CDR1 MDHEN, CDR2 SYDVKM. The CDR3 consists of 18 residues. Losses at the gene ends were 7 bases for V and 2 bases for J; bases not matched to a gene: 17. The CDR3 region has the DNA TGTGCCAGCACCGAGGAAGCCAAAGGGGGCGCGGGCAATCAGCCCCAGCATTTT. It specifies CASTEEAKGGAGNQPQHF.

The CDR3 sequence: CAISLAGGLWYEQYF. Here the CDR3 DNA reads TGTGCCATCAGCTTAGCAGGGGGTCTGTGGTACGAGCAGTACTTC. This chain links TRBV12-3 or TRBV12-4 with TRBJ2-7; TRBD1 matches at 7 bases. CDR3 length: 15 amino acids. V shed 10 bases, J shed 4 bases, and the junction held 16 bases outside the gene matches.

The rearrangement links TRBV30 to TRBJ2-7, with 9 bases fitting TRBD1. The CDR3 length is 13 residues. The germline V gene has CDR1 GTSNPN and CDR2 SVGIG (reference sequence). The ends lost 2 bases at V and 4 bases at J; junction bases unmatched: 3. CDR3 sequence (DNA): TGTGCCTGGAGTAGCGGGACAGGGTACGAGCAGTACTTC. Translating gives CAWSSGTGYEQYF.

The chain has TRBV12-3 or TRBV12-4 and TRBJ2-5, with D uncertain. This CDR3 has 13 amino acids. V dropped 7 bases and J dropped 5 bases, with 14 bases sitting between them. The CDR3 sequence: CASTWAQMETQYF. CDR3 sequence (DNA): TGTGCCAGCACCTGGGCGCAGATGGAGACCCAGTACTTC.

This CDR3 reads CASSLDWGTYEQYF. As DNA, the CDR3 is TGCGCCAGCAGCTTGGATTGGGGTACCTACGAGCAGTACTTC. V is TRBV5-1 and J is TRBJ2-7; D is unclear. V was shortened by 0 bases and J by 2 bases, with 9 bases between the two germline ends. The CDR3 runs to 14 residues. Germline CDR1 SGHRS, CDR2 YFSETQ.

The chain combines TRBV12-3 or TRBV12-4 with TRBJ1-1; D is ambiguous. V was clipped by 1 base and J by 8 bases, with 20 bases between them. CDR3 length: 16 residues. The CDR3 loop is CASSLEPHRPGEEAFF. The CDR3 DNA reads as TGTGCCAGCAGTTTAGAACCCCACCGACCAGGAGAAGAAGCTTTCTTT.

This clonotype was seen a handful of times. This chain links TRBV19 with TRBJ2-1; 10 nucleotides align to TRBD2. The CDR3 has 14 amino acids. The J segment lost 5 bases and the V segment lost 9 bases, leaving 7 bases of the junction unmatched. The germline gives CDR1 LNHDA, CDR2 SQIVND (reference sequence). Here the CDR3 reads CASSLAGANNEQFF. The CDR3 DNA reads as TGTGCCAGCTCTCTAGCGGGGGCTAACAATGAGCAGTTCTTC.

The rearrangement links TRBV15 to TRBJ2-7; 15 bases line up with TRBD2. CDR1 is LNHNV, CDR2 YYDKDF, per germline (reference sequence). CDR3 length: 19 amino acids. V was pared by 2 bases and J by 2 bases, with 10 bases of the junction left unmatched. CDR3 nucleotides: TGTGCCACCAGCAGACGAGGACTAGCGGGAGGGCCTGTAACCTACGAGCAGTACTTC. This translates into CATSRRGLAGGPVTYEQYF.

At least ten counts were recorded for this clonotype. The V gene is TRBV5-1, the J gene TRBJ1-1; TRBD1 might be the D (5 bases). The CDR3 loop spans 14 amino acids. V lost 0 bases and J 0 bases, leaving 6 bases between the germline ends. Germline CDR1 is SGHRS and CDR2 is YFSETQ. The CDR3 coding sequence is TGCGCCAGCAGCTTGGGGGACGTGAACACTGAAGCTTTCTTT. Translating gives CASSLGDVNTEAFF.

V is TRBV4-2 and J is TRBJ1-2, with D possibly TRBD1 on 5 matching bases. The V and J ends lost 1 base and 5 bases respectively, with 17 bases between them. Germline values: CDR1 LGHNA, CDR2 YNFKEQ. The CDR3 has 16 residues. CDR3 DNA: TGTGCCAGCAGCCAAGCACTTCGCCTCTGGGGGTATGGCTACACCTTC. This encodes CASSQALRLWGYGYTF.